This section outlines one T cell receptor beta chain sequence together with its context. Its antigen is unidentified. This record belongs to a study of lymphopenia after photon versus proton radiotherapy. Whole-study results and caveats: Photon-treated patients lost naive T cells and TCR diversity; proton-treated stayed stable. Authors raise, but do not show, better survival with proton therapy.

The data were produced by immunoSEQ multiplex PCR, yet TCRdb's version contains in-frame clones alone and is incomplete. Of around 59,000 clones listed, 65% to 85% were seen once; the top ten hold around 2%. Germline assignment: CDR1 SGHRS and CDR2 YFSETQ. J gave up 6 bases and V 0 bases, and 9 bases lay outside the gene matches. The CDR3 contains 17 residues. The V gene is TRBV5-1, the J gene TRBJ2-1; TRBD2 matches 10 bases. The receptor's source is a man in his fifties or sixties with pancreatic cancer. The input for sequencing was peripheral blood, taken from a patient treated with proton-based radiotherapy. CDR3 DNA sequence: TGCGCCAGCAGCTTGGGGTCTAGCGGGGGAAAGTTCAATGAGCAGTTCTTC. As protein: CASSLGSSGGKFNEQFF. The full variable domain, completed using reference TRBV5-1 and TRBJ2-1, is KAGVTQTPRYLIKTRGQQVTLSCSPISGHRSVSWYQQTPGQGLQFLFEYFSETQRNKGNFPGRFSGRQFSNSRSEMNVSTLELGDSALYLCASSLGSSGGKFNEQFFGPGTRLTVL.